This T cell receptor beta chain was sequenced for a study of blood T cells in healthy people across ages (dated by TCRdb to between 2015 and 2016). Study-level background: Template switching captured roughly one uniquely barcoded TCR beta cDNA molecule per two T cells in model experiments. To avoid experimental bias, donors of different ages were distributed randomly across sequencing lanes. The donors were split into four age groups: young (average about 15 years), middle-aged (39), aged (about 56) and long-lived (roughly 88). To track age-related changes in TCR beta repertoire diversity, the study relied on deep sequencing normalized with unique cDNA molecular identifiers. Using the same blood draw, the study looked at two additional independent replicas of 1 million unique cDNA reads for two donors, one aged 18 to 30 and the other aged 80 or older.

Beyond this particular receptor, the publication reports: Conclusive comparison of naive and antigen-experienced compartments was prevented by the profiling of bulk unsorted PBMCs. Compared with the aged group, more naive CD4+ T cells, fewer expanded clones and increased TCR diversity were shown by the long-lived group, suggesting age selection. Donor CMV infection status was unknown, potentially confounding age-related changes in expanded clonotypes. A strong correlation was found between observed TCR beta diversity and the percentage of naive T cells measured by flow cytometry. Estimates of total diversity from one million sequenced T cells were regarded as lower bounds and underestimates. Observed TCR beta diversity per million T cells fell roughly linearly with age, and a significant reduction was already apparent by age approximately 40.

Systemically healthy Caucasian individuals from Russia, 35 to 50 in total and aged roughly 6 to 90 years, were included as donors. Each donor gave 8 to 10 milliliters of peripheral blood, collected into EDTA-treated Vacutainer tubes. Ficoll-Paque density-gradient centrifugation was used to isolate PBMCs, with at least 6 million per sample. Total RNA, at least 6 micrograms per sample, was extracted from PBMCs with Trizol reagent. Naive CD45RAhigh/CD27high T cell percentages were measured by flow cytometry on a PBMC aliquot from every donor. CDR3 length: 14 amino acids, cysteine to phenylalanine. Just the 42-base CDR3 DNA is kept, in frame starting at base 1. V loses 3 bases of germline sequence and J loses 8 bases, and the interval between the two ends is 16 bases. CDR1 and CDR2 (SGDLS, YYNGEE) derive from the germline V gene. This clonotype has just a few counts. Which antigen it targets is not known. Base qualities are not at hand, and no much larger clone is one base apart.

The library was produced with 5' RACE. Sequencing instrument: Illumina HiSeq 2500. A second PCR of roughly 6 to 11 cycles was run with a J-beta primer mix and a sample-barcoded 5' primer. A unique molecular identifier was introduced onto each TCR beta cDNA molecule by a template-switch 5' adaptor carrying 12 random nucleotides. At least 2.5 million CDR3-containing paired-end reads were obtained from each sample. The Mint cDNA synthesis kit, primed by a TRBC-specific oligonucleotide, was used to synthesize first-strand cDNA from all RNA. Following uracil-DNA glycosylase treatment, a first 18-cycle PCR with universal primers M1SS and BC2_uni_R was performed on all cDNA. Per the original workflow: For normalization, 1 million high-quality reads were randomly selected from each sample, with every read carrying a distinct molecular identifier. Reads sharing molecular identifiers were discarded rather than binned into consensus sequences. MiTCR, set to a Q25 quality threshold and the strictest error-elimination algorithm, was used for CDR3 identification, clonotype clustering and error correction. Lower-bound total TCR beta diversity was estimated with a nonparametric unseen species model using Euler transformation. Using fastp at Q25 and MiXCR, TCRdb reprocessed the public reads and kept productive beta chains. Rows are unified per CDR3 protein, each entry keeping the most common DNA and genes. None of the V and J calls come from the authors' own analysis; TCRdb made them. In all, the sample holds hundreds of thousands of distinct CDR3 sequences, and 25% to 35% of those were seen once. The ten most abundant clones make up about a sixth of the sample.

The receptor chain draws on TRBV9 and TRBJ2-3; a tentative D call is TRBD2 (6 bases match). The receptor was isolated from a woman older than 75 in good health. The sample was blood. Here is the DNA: TGTGCCAGCAGCGCCGGGGGTTCCAAAGGTACGCAGTATTTT. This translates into CASSAGGSKGTQYF.